This T cell receptor beta chain appears in the sequencing data of a study of graft-versus-host responses after intestinal transplantation. This clone was seen a few times. CDR3 length: 17 residues. The J segment lost 7 bases and the V segment lost 1 base, leaving 8 bases of the junction unmatched. Per the germline V gene, CDR1 is SGHTA and CDR2 is FQGNSA. Profiling relied on immunoSEQ multiplex PCR, and the TCRdb table lists in-frame clones only, not all of them. Of fewer than 4,500 clones listed, approximately 32% were seen once; the top ten hold under 9.5%. The V gene is TRBV7-2, the J gene TRBJ1-6; the match to TRBD1 covers 9 bases. This clonotype was obtained from a human patient who was an organ donor for intestinal transplantation. The input for sequencing was alloreactive CD4+ T cells from a mixed lymphocyte reaction culture, taken before transplantation. Subset here: CFSE-low proliferating T cells sorted from roughly six-day pre-transplant mixed lymphocyte reaction (GvH or HvG direction). The CDR3 region has the DNA TGTGCCAGCAGCTTAGAGGGGACAGGGCGGAAGAATTCACCCCTCCACTTT. This sequence encodes CASSLEGTGRKNSPLHF.